This TCR beta chain stems from a study of T cell repertoires in cytomegalovirus infection. Study results and limitations: The response measured ex vivo was dominated by TCR beta clonotypes (HLA-C-restricted and CMV-specific).

This clonotype has just a few counts. The antigen remains undetermined. One entry per CDR3 protein results from TCRdb running MiXCR on the reads. This sample has about 570,000 distinct CDR3 sequences, with 40% found just once. This CDR3 has 15 amino acids. Trimming took off 5 bases at V and 4 bases at J, with 18 bases between the two ends. Germline V lookup: CDR1 SGHVS, CDR2 FQNEAQ. The receptor's source is a human donor in good health (CMV status not recorded). Some clones in this sample may be carry-over from other donors' samples. This specimen consisted of cultured PBMCs, obtained from culture after CMV antigen stimulation. The V and J genes are TRBV7-8 and TRBJ2-7; possible D gene TRBD2, 6 bases. CDR3 bases: TGTGCCAGCAGCCACCCGGGGACTTTGGGTTACGAGCAGTACTTC. Translation gives CASSHPGTLGYEQYF.